The clone carrying this T cell receptor (beta chain) was detected many times. The data derive from a study of T-cell reconstitution after alpha-beta-depleted transplantation in children. Preparation of the TCRbeta library was carried out with unique molecular identifiers. TCRdb reprocessed the PCR reads with MiXCR, giving one entry per CDR3 protein. The table includes about 610,000 distinct CDR3 sequences, roughly 10% detected once. With 6 bases removed from V and 1 base from J, the gap between germline ends came to 13 bases. The CDR3 has 14 amino acids. Per germline, CDR1 DFQATT and CDR2 SNEGSKA (reference sequence).

This clonotype was sampled from a human donor who donated a stem cell graft to a child with acute myeloid leukemia. V gene TRBV20-1 combines with J gene TRBJ1-5, with a possible D match to TRBD1 (5 bases). The input for sequencing was PBMCs from the stem cell graft donor, taken from the stem cell graft. The CDR3 DNA follows: TGCAGTGCCATCTCAGGGCCGAGCAATCAGCCCCAGCATTTT. It yields the protein CSAISGPSNQPQHF.